This T cell receptor (beta chain) comes out of a study of CXCR3-negative and CXCR3-positive naive CD8 T cells. On this clonotype itself: Antigen: not known.

UMI labels and 5' RACE were used to prepare the TRB cDNA libraries. Reprocessing the 5' RACE reads, TCRdb reports a single entry for every CDR3 protein and omits DNA. The repertoire table contains 65,000 to 75,000 distinct CDR3 sequences. Study-wide points: The TRB CDR3s that CXCR3-positive naive cells carried were more hydrophobic than those of CXCR3-negative naive cells. Relative to memory CD8+ cells, whose diversity was much lower, both naive subsets had comparably high diversity.

The CDR3 has 13 amino acids. Looked up from germline, CDR1 is MNHEY and CDR2 is SMNVEV (reference sequence). This sequence was found in a human donor in good health. Some clones in this sample may be carry-over from other donors' samples. The sample was naive CXCR3+ CD8+ T cells from blood. As for subset: CD45RO-CCR7+CD27+CD95- naive CD8+ T cells expressing CXCR3 (TNR3+). The chain combines TRBV27 with TRBJ1-2; absent DNA, TCRdb's TRBD1 call cannot be checked. The CDR3: CASSLQGDYGYTF.